Shown below are 26 T cell receptor beta chains from a single sample sequenced in a study of T cells expressing NK-cell markers. TCRdb reprocessed the 5' RACE reads and stores each CDR3 protein as one record, lacking DNA. This table holds 400,000 to 450,000 distinct CDR3 sequences. The sample taken for sequencing was blood T cells: a sorted CD56 or NKG2C T cell subset, CD4+ or CD8+ T cells, or bulk PBMC T cells (not recorded which). All receptors come from a woman aged 18 to 75 in good health.

V and J are TRBV9 and TRBJ2-1; TCRdb reports TRBD1, a call that lacks DNA to check it against. The CDR3 is 15 amino acids. From germline, CDR1 is SGDLS and CDR2 YYNGEE. The CDR3 sequence: CASSGGGRLNDEQFF.

V usage is TRBV7-2 and J usage is TRBJ1-1; the TRBD1 assignment by TCRdb is unverifiable without DNA. The CDR3 contains 13 residues. Germline values: CDR1 SGHTA, CDR2 FQGNSA. The CDR3 sequence: CASSQTGITEAFF. Full variable domain (outside the CDR3, taken from reference TRBV7-2 and TRBJ1-1): GAGVSQSPSNKVTEKGKDVELRCDPISGHTALYWYRQSLGQGLEFLIYFQGNSAPDKSGLPSDRFSAERTGGSVSTLTIQRTQQEDSAVYLCASSQTGITEAFFGQGTRLTVV.

The chain uses TRBV7-2 and TRBJ2-3; as DNA is missing, the TRBD2 call by TCRdb cannot be tested. The germline V gene has CDR1 SGHTA and CDR2 FQGNSA. The CDR3 length is 18 residues. The CDR3 sequence is CASSLARLAGGSTDTQYF. Drawing the rest from reference TRBV7-2 and TRBJ2-3, the complete variable domain is GAGVSQSPSNKVTEKGKDVELRCDPISGHTALYWYRQSLGQGLEFLIYFQGNSAPDKSGLPSDRFSAERTGGSVSTLTIQRTQQEDSAVYLCASSLARLAGGSTDTQYFGPGTRLTVL.

The CDR3 loop is CASSHTGGTDTQYF. The chain employs TRBV7-3 and TRBJ2-3; as DNA is missing, the TRBD1 call by TCRdb cannot be tested. Germline-derived CDR1 and CDR2 are SGHTA and FQGTGA. The CDR3 covers 14 residues. The whole variable domain, filled in from reference TRBV7-3 and TRBJ2-3, reads GAGVSQTPSNKVTEKGKYVELRCDPISGHTALYWYRQSLGQGPEFLIYFQGTGAADDSGLPNDRFFAVRPEGSVSTLKIQRTERGDSAVYLCASSHTGGTDTQYFGPGTRLTVL.

The chain couples TRBV20-1 to TRBJ1-2. Germline V gene data show CDR1 as DFQATT and CDR2 as SNEGSKA (reference sequence). The CDR3 consists of 11 residues. This CDR3 is CSVHANYGYTF.

CDR3 protein: CASSSSLRGGPNNEQFF. This chain connects TRBV5-1 to TRBJ2-1; TCRdb outputs TRBD2, but without DNA this stays unchecked. Looked up from germline, CDR1 is SGHRS and CDR2 is YFSETQ. There are 17 residues in the CDR3.

This sequence joins TRBV6-5 and TRBJ1-1; TCRdb selects TRBD1, and the lack of DNA leaves this call unchecked. From germline, CDR1 is MNHEY and CDR2 SVGAGI. The CDR3 extends over 17 amino acids. This CDR3 reads CASSYSGGAFMNTEAFF.

The chain joins TRBV5-1 to TRBJ2-5; the TRBD1 assignment by TCRdb is unverifiable without DNA. From germline, CDR1 is SGHRS and CDR2 YFSETQ. The CDR3 has 16 amino acids. The CDR3 sequence: CASSPHAGQGIETQYF.

The J gene is TRBJ2-7, the V gene TRBV3-1. In germline, CDR1 is LGHDT, CDR2 YNNKEL (reference sequence). CDR3 length: 12 residues. This chain's CDR3 is CASSPASYEQYF.

This sequence joins TRBV12-3 or TRBV12-4 and TRBJ1-1; TCRdb names TRBD1, which stays unverified in the absence of DNA. This CDR3 is built from 15 residues. The CDR3 here is CASSPGQFMNTEAFF.

V and J are TRBV20-1 and TRBJ2-7; TCRdb designates TRBD1, a call that cannot be tested without DNA. Per the germline V gene, CDR1 is DFQATT and CDR2 is SNEGSKA (reference sequence). The CDR3 has 13 residues. Here the CDR3 reads CSASDRVRHEQYF.

The chain links TRBV12-3 or TRBV12-4 to TRBJ2-7. The CDR3 consists of 13 residues. The CDR3 here is CATETSGAYEQYF.

The chain has TRBV29-1 and TRBJ2-7; TCRdb names TRBD1, which stays unverified in the absence of DNA. Per the germline V gene, CDR1 is SQVTM and CDR2 is ANQGSEA. This CDR3 is 15 amino acids long. CDR3 in amino acids: CSVGTNRGGPYEQYF.

V is TRBV10-3 and J is TRBJ1-1; TCRdb reports TRBD1, a call that lacks DNA to check it against. From germline, CDR1 is ENHRY and CDR2 SYGVKD. This CDR3 contains 13 residues. The CDR3 loop reads CAISPGQAVGAFF.

The V call is TRBV6-1, the J call TRBJ2-3. CDR3 length: 13 amino acids. The germline gives CDR1 MNHNS, CDR2 SASEGT. Here the CDR3 reads CASSEPYTDTQYF.

This chain connects TRBV12-3 or TRBV12-4 to TRBJ2-1; TCRdb's D call, TRBD2, is unchecked because there is no DNA. The CDR3 runs to 15 residues. This CDR3 reads CASMVSAGRYNEQFF.

The V call is TRBV29-1, the J call TRBJ1-5; the TCRdb call, TRBD1, lacks DNA for checking. This CDR3 comprises 14 residues. Germline V gene lookup returns CDR1 SQVTM and CDR2 ANQGSEA. The chain's CDR3 is CSVTDSPDNQPQHF.

The chain joins TRBV5-1 to TRBJ2-3; TCRdb proposes TRBD2, but this gene call is untestable without DNA. From germline, CDR1 is SGHRS and CDR2 YFSETQ. This CDR3 has 14 residues. The CDR3 loop reads CASSPGGPTDTQYF.

The chain joins TRBV29-1 to TRBJ2-5; the TCRdb call, TRBD2, lacks DNA for checking. Germline V gene data show CDR1 as SQVTM and CDR2 as ANQGSEA. The CDR3 loop spans 13 amino acids. CDR3 sequence: CSVPPAGEETQYF.

CDR3 in amino acids: CASSFPRGDQYF. This chain joins TRBV7-2 and TRBJ2-5; TCRdb picks TRBD1, but there is no DNA to check that call. The CDR3 covers 12 residues. Looked up from germline, CDR1 is SGHTA and CDR2 is FQGNSA. The entire variable domain, with the rest obtained from reference TRBV7-2 and TRBJ2-5, is as follows: GAGVSQSPSNKVTEKGKDVELRCDPISGHTALYWYRQSLGQGLEFLIYFQGNSAPDKSGLPSDRFSAERTGGSVSTLTIQRTQQEDSAVYLCASSFPRGDQYFGPGTRLLVL.

The V gene is TRBV20-1, the J gene TRBJ1-1. Germline V CDR1 and CDR2: DFQATT, SNEGSKA (reference sequence). The CDR3 has 13 residues. The CDR3 reads CSAMYGSDTEAFF.

The rearrangement joins TRBV7-2 to TRBJ1-6. In germline, CDR1 is SGHTA, CDR2 FQGNSA. CDR3 length equals 13 residues. The CDR3 reads CASSTALGSPLHF.

The chain recombines TRBV11-1 with TRBJ2-2; with no DNA, the TCRdb D assignment of TRBD2 cannot be verified. The CDR3 has 18 amino acids. CDR1 and CDR2 (germline): SGHAT, FQDESV (reference sequence). The CDR3 sequence: CASSGPRRSGTNTGELFF.

This chain uses TRBV29-1 with TRBJ1-1. The CDR3 is made up of 15 amino acids. Germline loops: CDR1 SQVTM, CDR2 ANQGSEA. The CDR3 reads CSVLSRRELNTEAFF.

The chain carries TRBV24-1 and TRBJ1-5; as DNA is missing, the TRBD1 call by TCRdb cannot be tested. The CDR3 runs 13 residues. Germline V lookup: CDR1 KGHDR, CDR2 SFDVKD. CDR3 residues: CATSDSLNQPQHF.

J is TRBJ1-2 and V is TRBV18; TCRdb names TRBD1, which stays unverified in the absence of DNA. Looked up from germline, CDR1 is KGHSH and CDR2 is LQKENI. This CDR3 spans 14 amino acids. The CDR3 is CASAPVGANYGYTF.